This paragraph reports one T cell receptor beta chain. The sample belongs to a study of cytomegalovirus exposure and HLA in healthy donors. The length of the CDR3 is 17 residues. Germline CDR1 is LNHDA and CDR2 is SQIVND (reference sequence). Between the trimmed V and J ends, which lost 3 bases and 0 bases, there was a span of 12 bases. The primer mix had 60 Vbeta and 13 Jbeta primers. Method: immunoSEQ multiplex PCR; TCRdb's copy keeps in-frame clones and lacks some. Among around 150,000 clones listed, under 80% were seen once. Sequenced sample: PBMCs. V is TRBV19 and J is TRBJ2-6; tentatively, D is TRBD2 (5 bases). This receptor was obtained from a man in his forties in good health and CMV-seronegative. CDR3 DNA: TGTGCCAGTAGTATGGCGAGGGCCCCCTCTGGGGCCAACGTCCTGACTTTC. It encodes CASSMARAPSGANVLTF.